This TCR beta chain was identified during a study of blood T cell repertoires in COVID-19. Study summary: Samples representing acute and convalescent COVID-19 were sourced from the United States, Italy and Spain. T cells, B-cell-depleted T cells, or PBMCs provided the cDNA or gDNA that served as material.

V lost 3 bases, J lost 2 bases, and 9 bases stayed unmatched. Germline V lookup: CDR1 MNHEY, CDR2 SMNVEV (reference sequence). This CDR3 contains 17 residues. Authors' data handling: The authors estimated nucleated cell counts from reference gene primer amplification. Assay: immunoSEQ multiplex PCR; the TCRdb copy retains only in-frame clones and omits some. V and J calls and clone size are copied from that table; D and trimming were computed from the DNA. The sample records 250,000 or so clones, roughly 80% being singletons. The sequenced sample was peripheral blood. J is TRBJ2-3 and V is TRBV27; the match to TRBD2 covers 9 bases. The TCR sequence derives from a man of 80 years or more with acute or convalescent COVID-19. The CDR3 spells CASSFRLRGGATDTQYF. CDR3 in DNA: TGTGCCAGCAGTTTTCGTCTTCGCGGGGGGGCCACAGATACGCAGTATTTT.